This T cell receptor beta chain was found in a study of cytomegalovirus exposure and HLA in healthy donors. Notes on the study in general: The authors listed 150 or so TCR beta chains as cytomegalovirus-associated. That first-cohort TCR clusters tended to co-occur in the roughly 130 validation repertoires was found in a later analysis.

Clones were sequenced by immunoSEQ multiplex PCR, and TCRdb holds only the in-frame ones, with some missing. This table holds 130,000 to 150,000 clones, over 80% found once. CDR1 MNHNS and CDR2 SASEGT come from the germline V gene. This CDR3 contains 14 residues. The junction had 6 bases not matched to a gene; V was cut back by 5 bases and J by 4 bases. About this clone: Its cognate antigen is unknown.

Material for sequencing was PBMCs. This TCR came from a woman aged 25 to 39 in good health and CMV-seropositive. The genes are TRBV6-1 and TRBJ2-5; 8 positions agree with TRBD1. The CDR3 coding sequence is TGTGCCAGCAGTCTGGGACAGGTCGGAGAGACCCAGTACTTC. This encodes CASSLGQVGETQYF.